The clone carrying this TCR beta chain has only one observation. The data were obtained in a study of CD8 T cells in Susac syndrome. Random hexamers were used to reverse transcribe the RNA input (about 0.5 to 1 ug). A multiplex approach, immunoSEQ multiplex PCR, amplified TCR beta CDR3 across 54 Vbeta and 13 Jbeta. TCRdb reanalysed the immunoSEQ multiplex PCR reads using MiXCR and keeps one entry per CDR3 protein. The repertoire has over 350,000 distinct CDR3 sequences, about 85% of them found once; the top ten carry approximately 0.12%. The CDR3 spans 14 residues. Germline V gene lookup returns CDR1 MNHEY and CDR2 SMNVEV (reference sequence). The ends lost 9 bases at V and 3 bases at J; junction bases unmatched: 6.

The V call is TRBV27, the J call TRBJ2-3; 10 nucleotides match TRBD1. The TCR comes from a human donor with multiple sclerosis. Sequencing was done on a sample of CD8+ T cells from PBMCs. The CDR3 DNA reads TGTGCCAGTTCGGGACAGGGGTGGACAGATACGCAGTATTTT. As protein: CASSGQGWTDTQYF.